This T cell receptor beta chain was documented in a study of OX40 agonist ivuxolimab in advanced cancers. The overall study: Partial responses were recorded for three patients, including one with hepatocellular carcinoma and two with cutaneous melanoma.

Profiling relied on immunoSEQ multiplex PCR, and the TCRdb table lists in-frame clones only, not all of them. Altogether 60,000 to 80,000 clones are present, approximately 92% being singletons, with the ten largest covering roughly 11%. The ends were cut back, 1 base at V and 5 bases at J, with 7 bases in the middle. The germline CDR1 and CDR2 sequences are SGHDT and YYEEEE. The CDR3 length is 12 residues. This TCR derives from an adult with an advanced solid tumor such as melanoma, head and neck, liver or kidney cancer. Sequencing used CD4+ or CD8+ T cells sorted from blood, obtained in a trial of the OX40 agonist ivuxolimab. The chain is built from TRBV5-6 and TRBJ2-7; no firm D call. The CDR3 sequence is CASSLRSDEQYF. The CDR3 DNA is TGTGCCAGCAGCTTGAGAAGCGACGAGCAGTACTTC.